The clone carrying this TCR beta chain was detected a few times. The data derive from a study of blood T cell repertoires in COVID-19. Study at large: The analysed material was cDNA or gDNA that came from T cells, B-cell-depleted T cells, or PBMCs.

Repertoires were generated with immunoSEQ multiplex PCR, while TCRdb's copy carries only in-frame clones and drops some. The sample lists roughly 56,000 clones; over 75% were seen once. Sequences were obtained from peripheral blood. The sequence was collected from a man aged 50 to 60 with active COVID-19.

CDR3 residues: CASSAGVGPEAFF. CDR3 sequence (DNA): TGTGCCAGTAGCGCAGGGGTTGGGCCTGAAGCTTTCTTT. The chain is built from TRBV19 and TRBJ1-1; D possibly corresponds to TRBD1 (6 bases). With 6 bases removed from V and 6 bases from J, the gap between germline ends came to 14 bases. The CDR3 contains 13 residues. In germline, CDR1 is LNHDA, CDR2 SQIVND (reference sequence).